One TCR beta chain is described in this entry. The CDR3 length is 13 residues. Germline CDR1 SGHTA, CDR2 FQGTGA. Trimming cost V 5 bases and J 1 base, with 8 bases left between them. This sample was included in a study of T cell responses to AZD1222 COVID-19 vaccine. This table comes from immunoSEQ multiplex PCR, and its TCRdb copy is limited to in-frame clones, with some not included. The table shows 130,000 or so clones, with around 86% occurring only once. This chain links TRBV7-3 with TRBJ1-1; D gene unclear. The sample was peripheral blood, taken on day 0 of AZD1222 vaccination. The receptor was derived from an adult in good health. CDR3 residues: CASSTQPNTEAFF. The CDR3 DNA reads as TGTGCCAGCAGCACACAGCCGAACACTGAAGCTTTCTTT.